This T cell receptor beta chain appears in the sequencing data of a study of T cells in Graves' hyperthyroidism and ophthalmopathy. Diagnoses were established using clinical symptoms, serum thyroxine and TRAb, thyroid ultrasound and orbital computed tomography. Trimming pared 5 bases from V and 3 bases from J, leaving 17 bases between. The length of the CDR3 is 15 residues. CDR1 and CDR2 from the germline V gene are SGHAT and FQNNGV. In regard to this clonotype: Its antigen is currently unknown.

Whole-study results and caveats: A model of 13 V-J features distinguished ophthalmopathy from stable hyperthyroidism. Most clonotypes expanded in thyroid above 0.001 were likewise present in blood.

The TCR beta CDR3 regions underwent amplification using RNA transcripts as the source. When the TCR CDR3 underwent first-round RT-PCR, the HTBI primer set was used. TCRdb recomputed calls from the multiplex PCR reads with MiXCR, one row per CDR3 protein. The data contain 480,000 or so distinct CDR3 sequences, over 45% of them singletons. The chain couples TRBV11-2 to TRBJ2-7; maybe TRBD2 (5 bases). Material for sequencing was peripheral blood or thyroid tissue (not recorded which). The clonotype comes from an adult woman with Graves' disease, either hyperthyroidism or ophthalmopathy (not recorded which). The CDR3 protein is CASSPPFSGSYEQYF. The CDR3 DNA follows: TGTGCCAGCAGCCCACCGTTTTCGGGGAGCTACGAGCAGTACTTC.